The present T cell receptor (beta chain) was sequenced within a study of CD8 T cells in Susac syndrome (dated by TCRdb to the late 2010s). Turning to the overall study: Whether CD8+ T cell activation and differentiation in Susac syndrome was antigen driven was tested using repertoire sequencing. The clonality of the CD8+ T cell repertoire was compared across some eleven healthy donors, roughly 14 Susac syndrome patients and about 15 multiple sclerosis patients. Summary of the overall study and its limitations: The TCR sequencing and HLA analysis was acknowledged to have included a relatively small number of individuals.

Points on this clonotype: It has no known antigen specificity. Qualities for individual bases were not recorded, and no much larger clone is one base off.

The trim is 7 bases for V and 0 bases for J, with a gap of 13 bases between the germline ends. Looking up the germline V gene yields CDR1 SNHLY and CDR2 FYNNEI. Measured from the cysteine to the phenylalanine, the CDR3 is 15 residues long. Just CDR3 DNA is preserved here, 45 bases in frame from base 1. High-throughput TCR beta sequencing profiled peripheral blood CD8+ and CD4+ T cells from healthy donors, Susac syndrome patients and multiple sclerosis patients. Healthy donors were included as age- and sex-matched controls. Bulk CD8+ and CD4+ T cells were purified by magnetic negative isolation, while CD8+ TEMRA cells were enriched using FACS. Blood was drawn into EDTA tubes, processed within 24 hours, and PBMCs were isolated by density gradient centrifugation. PBMCs destined for TCR sequencing were cryopreserved in liquid nitrogen and later thawed in a 37 °C water bath. The sorted or isolated CD4+, CD8+ and CD8+ TEMRA cells reached a purity of at least 90%.

RNA was extracted using the RNeasy kit, and about 0.45 to 1 microgram was reverse transcribed with random hexamers. TCR beta CDR3 regions were amplified with the immunoSEQ multiplex PCR assay covering 54 Vbeta and 13 Jbeta segments. PCR amplification bias was corrected by using a synthetic template baseline for primer optimization and computational correction. The authors' analysis ran thus. Reads were assigned to V, D and J genes according to IMGT and analyzed in immunoSEQ Analyzer, with only productive sequences retained. Clonality was calculated as one minus the Shannon entropy normalized by log2 of the number of productive unique sequences. Public and private clones were assessed among the 100 most prevalent clones of each patient and control. A clone was defined as Susac-specific if it was absent from the healthy and MS cohorts, from more than 850 published viral clones and from other ImmuneACCESS disease sequences. TCRdb trimmed public reads at Q25 via fastp, called clones via MiXCR and kept in-frame beta chains. Each entry is one CDR3 protein sequence, shown with its most common DNA and genes. The V and J calls here are based on TCRdb, not the publication. Across this sample there are 20,000 or so distinct CDR3 sequences, with 85% to 95% seen only once. The top ten clonotypes cover about 0.24% of the sample.

This sequence uses TRBV2 and TRBJ2-1, with the D gene call left open. This TCR came from a human donor in good health. The sequenced sample consisted of CD8+ T cells from PBMCs. CDR3 region: CASKQDGSSYNEQFF. At the DNA level, the sequence is TGTGCCAGCAAGCAAGATGGTAGCTCCTACAATGAGCAGTTCTTC.